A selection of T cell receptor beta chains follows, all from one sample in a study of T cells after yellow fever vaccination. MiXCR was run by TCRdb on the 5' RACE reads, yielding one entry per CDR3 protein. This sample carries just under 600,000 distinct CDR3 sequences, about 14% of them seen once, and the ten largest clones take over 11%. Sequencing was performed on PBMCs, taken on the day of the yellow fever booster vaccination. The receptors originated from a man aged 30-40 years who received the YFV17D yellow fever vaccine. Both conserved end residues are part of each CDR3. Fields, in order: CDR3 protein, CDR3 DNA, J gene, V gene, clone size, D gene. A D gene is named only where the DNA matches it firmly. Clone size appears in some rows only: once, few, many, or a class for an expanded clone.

CASSLTGLLYEQYF,TGTGCCAGCAGTTTAACCGGGCTCCTCTACGAGCAGTACTTC,TRBJ2-7,TRBV12-3/TRBV12-4,many,.
CSATDRGLETQYF,TGCAGTGCTACAGACAGGGGGCTTGAGACCCAGTACTTC,TRBJ2-5,TRBV20-1,.,TRBD1
CASSPASGRETQYF,TGTGCCAGCAGCCCGGCTAGCGGGAGGGAGACCCAGTACTTC,TRBJ2-5,TRBV7-6,.,TRBD2
CASSLAGQNEQFF,TGTGCCAGCAGCTTAGCTGGGCAAAATGAGCAGTTCTTC,TRBJ2-1,TRBV7-9,.,.
CASRPGGAGYGYTF,TGTGCCAGCAGACCAGGGGGCGCGGGCTATGGCTACACCTTC,TRBJ1-2,TRBV27,.,TRBD1
CAISESGGYEQYF,TGTGCCATCAGTGAGTCCGGGGGTTACGAGCAGTACTTC,TRBJ2-7,TRBV10-3,.,.
CCARESGTSGKRAAYNEQFF,TGCTGTGCTAGAGAATCCGGGACTAGCGGGAAAAGGGCGGCCTACAATGAGCAGTTCTTC,TRBJ2-1,TRBV20-1,once,TRBD2
CASSVAGGREKLFF,TGTGCCAGCAGCGTAGCAGGGGGCCGTGAAAAACTGTTTTTT,TRBJ1-4,TRBV9,.,TRBD1
CASSLAPGTEAFF,TGCGCCAGCAGCTTGGCACCTGGTACTGAAGCTTTCTTT,TRBJ1-1,TRBV5-1,.,.
CATSRDFIETDTQYF,TGTGCCACCAGCAGAGATTTTATTGAAACAGATACGCAGTATTTT,TRBJ2-3,TRBV15,.,.
CSGGGRGNDEQYF,TGCAGCGGTGGGGGCAGGGGAAATGACGAGCAGTACTTC,TRBJ2-7,TRBV29-1,few,.
CASSFQGGNGYTF,TGTGCCAGCAGCTTCCAGGGGGGTAATGGCTACACCTTC,TRBJ1-2,TRBV7-2,.,TRBD1
CASSQNQLTAKTYNEQFF,TGTGCCAGCAGCCAAAACCAATTGACTGCTAAGACCTACAATGAGCAGTTCTTC,TRBJ2-1,TRBV7-8,few,.
CASTPDRYNTEAFF,TGTGCCAGCACCCCGGACAGATATAACACTGAAGCTTTCTTT,TRBJ1-1,TRBV12-3/TRBV12-4,.,.
CASSLTGGYTEAFF,TGTGCCAGCAGCTTAACAGGGGGCTACACTGAAGCTTTCTTT,TRBJ1-1,TRBV12-3/TRBV12-4,many,TRBD1
CASISRGGTEAFF,TGTGCCAGCATCTCACGGGGTGGCACTGAAGCTTTCTTT,TRBJ1-1,TRBV7-9,few,.
CASSPPVPQETQYF,TGCGCCAGCAGCCCCCCTGTGCCACAAGAGACCCAGTACTTC,TRBJ2-5,TRBV5-1,.,.
CASSYSSPGGSYNEQFF,TGTGCCAGCAGTTACTCGAGTCCGGGCGGCTCCTACAATGAGCAGTTCTTC,TRBJ2-1,TRBV6-5,few,.
CSAGDLTQYF,TGCAGTGCAGGGGACCTTACGCAGTATTTT,TRBJ2-3,TRBV20-1,few,.
CASRNGNTEAFF,TGTGCCAGCAGGAATGGGAACACTGAAGCTTTCTTT,TRBJ1-1,TRBV27,few,.
CASSLGQEVSYNEQFF,TGTGCCAGCAGCTTAGGACAGGAGGTATCCTACAATGAGCAGTTCTTC,TRBJ2-1,TRBV7-8,.,.
CSVEDTGAYNEQFF,TGCAGCGTTGAGGACACAGGGGCCTACAATGAGCAGTTCTTC,TRBJ2-1,TRBV29-1,few,TRBD1
CASSASGNTGELFF,TGCGCCAGCAGCGCTAGCGGGAACACCGGGGAGCTGTTTTTT,TRBJ2-2,TRBV4-3,few,TRBD2
CASSLARGGARAYNEQFF,TGTGCCAGCAGCTTAGCCCGGGGGGGAGCGAGGGCCTACAATGAGCAGTTCTTC,TRBJ2-1,TRBV7-2,few,TRBD2
CAIRAGLAGTDTQYF,TGTGCCATCAGAGCGGGACTAGCGGGCACAGATACGCAGTATTTT,TRBJ2-3,TRBV10-3,many,TRBD2
CASSPYAESYEQYF,TGCGCCAGCAGCCCGTATGCGGAGTCTTACGAGCAGTACTTC,TRBJ2-7,TRBV5-1,.,.
CASRQGALPDTQYF,TGTGCCAGCAGGCAAGGGGCGTTACCAGATACGCAGTATTTT,TRBJ2-3,TRBV6-1,many,.
CASSSPRNPEREFAYNEQFF,TGCGCCAGCAGCTCCCCCCGGAACCCTGAGCGGGAGTTCGCCTACAATGAGCAGTTCTTC,TRBJ2-1,TRBV5-1,few,TRBD2
CASSFAGVGVTGELFF,TGTGCCAGCAGCTTTGCGGGAGTGGGGGTAACCGGGGAGCTGTTTTTT,TRBJ2-2,TRBV7-7,few,TRBD2
CASRGGWGADTQYF,TGTGCCAGCCGGGGGGGATGGGGCGCAGATACGCAGTATTTT,TRBJ2-3,TRBV28,.,TRBD2
CASSARGPNTEAFF,TGTGCCAGCAGCGCCCGAGGCCCGAACACTGAAGCTTTCTTT,TRBJ1-1,TRBV7-2,.,.
CSVVGVYWTEAFF,TGCAGCGTTGTGGGGGTCTACTGGACTGAAGCTTTCTTT,TRBJ1-1,TRBV29-1,many,.
CASGGTSGRIYEQYF,TGTGCCAGCGGGGGGACTAGCGGGAGAATCTACGAGCAGTACTTC,TRBJ2-7,TRBV27,few,TRBD2
CSARDLAGGPTGELFF,TGCAGTGCTAGAGATTTAGCGGGAGGGCCTACCGGGGAGCTGTTTTTT,TRBJ2-2,TRBV20-1,few,TRBD2
CASSLVRRGPGLIDLRYEQYF,TGTGCCAGCAGCTTAGTTAGGAGGGGACCGGGACTGATAGATCTACGCTACGAGCAGTACTTC,TRBJ2-7,TRBV11-2,.,.
CASSLGSGDYNEQFF,TGTGCCAGCAGCTTAGGGAGCGGGGACTACAATGAGCAGTTCTTC,TRBJ2-1,TRBV7-2,many,TRBD2
CASSRHTPGQGDTQYF,TGCGCCAGCAGCCGCCATACTCCGGGACAGGGCGATACGCAGTATTTT,TRBJ2-3,TRBV4-3,.,TRBD1
CASSISGEFGEQYF,TGTGCCAGTAGTATTTCGGGGGAATTCGGCGAGCAGTACTTC,TRBJ2-7,TRBV19,few,.
CASGVNHEQYF,TGCGCCTCGGGAGTGAACCACGAGCAGTACTTC,TRBJ2-7,TRBV5-1,.,.
CSVDTISGSYNEQFF,TGCAGCGTTGACACAATTAGTGGCTCCTACAATGAGCAGTTCTTC,TRBJ2-1,TRBV29-1,few,.
CASSLNGVTNEQFF,TGTGCCAGCAGTTTAAACGGGGTTACCAATGAGCAGTTCTTC,TRBJ2-1,TRBV12-3/TRBV12-4,.,.
CSARGLAEYEQFF,TGCAGTGCTAGGGGACTAGCGGAGTATGAGCAGTTCTTC,TRBJ2-1,TRBV20-1,few,TRBD2
CASSKAGTGELFF,TGCGCCAGCAGTAAAGCAGGGACCGGGGAGCTGTTTTTT,TRBJ2-2,TRBV5-1,once,.
CASSSPGLEGNEQFF,TGTGCCAGCAGCTCTCCGGGACTAGAAGGAAATGAGCAGTTCTTC,TRBJ2-1,TRBV7-2,.,TRBD2
CASSLGGSDTEAFF,TGTGCCAGCAGCTTAGGGGGGTCGGACACTGAAGCTTTCTTT,TRBJ1-1,TRBV7-9,.,.